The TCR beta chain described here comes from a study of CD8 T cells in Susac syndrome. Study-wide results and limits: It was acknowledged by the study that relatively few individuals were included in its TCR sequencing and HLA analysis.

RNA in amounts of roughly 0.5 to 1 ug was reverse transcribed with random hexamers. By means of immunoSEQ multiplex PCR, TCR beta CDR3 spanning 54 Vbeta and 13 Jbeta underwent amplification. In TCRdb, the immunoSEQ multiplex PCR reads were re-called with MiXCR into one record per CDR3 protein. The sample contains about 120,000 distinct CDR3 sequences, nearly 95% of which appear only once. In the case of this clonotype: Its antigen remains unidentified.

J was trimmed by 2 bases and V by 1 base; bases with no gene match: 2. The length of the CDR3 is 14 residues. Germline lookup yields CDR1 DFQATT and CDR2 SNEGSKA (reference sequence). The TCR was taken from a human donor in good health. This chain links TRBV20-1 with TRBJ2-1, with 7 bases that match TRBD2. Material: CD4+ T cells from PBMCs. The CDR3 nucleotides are TGCAGTGCTAGAGGACTAGCAGCCTACAATGAGCAGTTCTTC. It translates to CSARGLAAYNEQFF.